This T cell receptor (beta chain) originates from a study of shared clonotypes between healthy human individuals. Healthy HIV-negative adults without recent acute infections or vaccinations served as donors. With 2 bases clipped from V and 2 bases from J, the junction kept 6 bases outside the gene matches. Germline assignment: CDR1 SGHNT and CDR2 YYREEE (reference sequence). The CDR3 extends over 16 amino acids. Repertoires were generated with immunoSEQ multiplex PCR, while TCRdb's copy carries only in-frame clones and drops some. The table lists about 470,000 clones, about 76% of them singletons. With respect to this clone: What it recognizes is unknown.

Whole-study results and caveats: Clonotype sharing across donors was expected to vary with sequencing depth. In having few donors, the study represented limited genetic and exposure-history diversity.

This TCR was sampled from a middle-aged woman in good health. Some clones in this sample may be carry-over from other donors' samples. The sequencing input was PBMCs. The chain links TRBV5-4 to TRBJ2-3; 9 bases line up with TRBD2. The CDR3 DNA reads as TGTGCCAGCAGCTTATGGCTAGCGGGACCCACAGATACGCAGTATTTT. Translating gives CASSLWLAGPTDTQYF. The whole variable domain, filled in from reference TRBV5-4 and TRBJ2-3, reads ETGVTQSPTHLIKTRGQQVTLRCSSQSGHNTVSWYQQALGQGPQFIFQYYREEENGRGNFPPRFSGLQFPNYSSELNVNALELDDSALYLCASSLWLAGPTDTQYFGPGTRLTVL.